The following is a T cell receptor (beta chain) sequence with its context. Data came from immunoSEQ multiplex PCR; TCRdb stores just in-frame clones and leaves some out. Seen here are 210,000 or so clones, roughly 80% observed once, and the top ten hold approximately 12%. The junction had 4 bases not matched to a gene; V was cut back by 2 bases and J by 2 bases. This CDR3 spans 15 amino acids. Germline lookup yields CDR1 SGHRS and CDR2 YFSETQ. The data were taken from a study of blood T cell repertoires in COVID-19. Study at large: The origin of the acute and convalescent COVID-19 samples was the United States, Italy and Spain. The analysed material was cDNA or gDNA that came from T cells, B-cell-depleted T cells, or PBMCs.

The sequenced sample consisted of peripheral blood. The TCR originated in a man between 45 and 60 years old who had recovered from COVID-19. V and J are TRBV5-1 and TRBJ2-5, with 9 positions matching TRBD2. CDR3 in amino acids: CASSFISGGQETQYF. CDR3 DNA sequence: TGCGCCAGCAGCTTTATTAGCGGGGGTCAAGAGACCCAGTACTTC.